The 26 T cell receptor beta chains listed next were all sequenced from one sample in a study of blood T cell repertoires in COVID-19. Sequenced by immunoSEQ multiplex PCR; TCRdb stores in-frame clones only, minus some. This sample has roughly 31,000 clones; nearly 90% occur once, and the top ten carry around 1.5%. Sequencing input: peripheral blood. These TCRs come from a man aged 60 to 69 with active COVID-19.

V is TRBV7-3 and J is TRBJ2-3, with 10 bases identical to TRBD2. In germline, CDR1 is SGHTA, CDR2 FQGTGA. The CDR3 contains 14 residues. The V segment lost 5 bases and the J segment 3 bases; nucleotides outside the gene matches: 2. CDR3 loop: CASSNSGGTDTQYF. The DNA of the CDR3 is TGTGCCAGCAGCAATAGCGGGGGGACAGATACGCAGTATTTT.

The chain joins TRBV10-3 to TRBJ2-7; 8 bases align to TRBD1. Germline V CDR1 and CDR2: ENHRY, SYGVKD. With V trimmed by 6 bases and J by 3 bases, 10 bases remained unmatched. The CDR3 is 15 residues long. CDR3 sequence (DNA): TGTGCCATCAGCCTAACAGTTGGACAGGGCTACGAGCAGTACTTC. This sequence encodes CAISLTVGQGYEQYF.

The genes are TRBV29-1 and TRBJ2-7; 7 bases fit TRBD2. CDR1 is SQVTM, CDR2 ANQGSEA, per germline. The length of the CDR3 is 16 residues. J was trimmed by 2 bases and V by 7 bases; bases with no gene match: 17. Here the CDR3 reads CSAIPPGRESTYEQYF. CDR3 DNA: TGCAGCGCCATTCCCCCCGGGCGGGAGAGTACCTACGAGCAGTACTTC.

The chain combines TRBV4-1 with TRBJ2-5; 11 bases line up with TRBD2. After removal of 2 bases from V and 7 bases from J, the junction contained 6 bases not matched to a gene. The CDR3 loop spans 15 amino acids. The germline V gene encodes CDR1 MGHRA and CDR2 YSYEKL. The CDR3 DNA reads TGCGCCAGCAGCCAAATTAGCGGGGGGGACGGGACCCAGTACTTC. This translates into CASSQISGGDGTQYF.

The chain carries TRBV4-3 and TRBJ2-2; 7 bases fit TRBD2. The germline V gene has CDR1 LGHNA and CDR2 YSLEER. J gave up 2 bases and V 1 base, and 7 bases lay outside the gene matches. The CDR3 is 17 amino acids. CDR3 nucleotide sequence: TGCGCCAGCAGCCAAGCGGCCCAGCGGGGTAACACCGGGGAGCTGTTTTTT. Translated: CASSQAAQRGNTGELFF.

The chain carries TRBV11-2 and TRBJ1-2; perhaps TRBD1 as D (5 bases). V dropped 3 bases and J dropped 4 bases, with 9 bases sitting between them. Germline CDR1 and CDR2: SGHAT and FQNNGV. This CDR3 spans 13 amino acids. The CDR3 sequence is CASSFGQGYGYTF. The CDR3 region has the DNA TGTGCCAGCAGCTTTGGGCAGGGCTATGGCTACACCTTC. The whole variable domain, remainder taken from reference TRBV11-2 and TRBJ1-2, is EAGVAQSPRYKIIEKRQSVAFWCNPISGHATLYWYQQILGQGPKLLIQFQNNGVVDDSQLPKDRFSAERLKGVDSTLKIQPAKLEDSAVYLCASSFGQGYGYTFGSGTRLTVV.

This clone was observed a few times. The chain recombines TRBV6-1 with TRBJ1-4; 8 bases line up with TRBD1. With V trimmed by 4 bases and J by 3 bases, 13 bases remained unmatched. The length of the CDR3 is 18 residues. CDR1 is MNHNS, CDR2 SASEGT, per germline. The CDR3: CASSAPFGQGGSNEKLFF. CDR3 nucleotides: TGTGCCAGCAGTGCTCCCTTCGGACAGGGAGGGTCTAATGAAAAACTGTTTTTT.

The V and J genes are TRBV3-1 (or the pseudogene TRBV3-2) and TRBJ1-2; D gene uncertain. This CDR3 has 16 amino acids. V lost 1 base and J lost 2, with 14 bases in between. Germline loops: CDR1 LGHDT, CDR2 YNNKEL (reference sequence). CDR3 sequence reads: CASSQVMGSLNYGYTF. The CDR3 region has the DNA TGTGCCAGCAGCCAAGTAATGGGCAGCCTAAACTATGGCTACACCTTC.

The J gene is TRBJ2-3, the V gene TRBV11-3; D call uncertain. This CDR3 is 13 amino acids long. The V end lost 5 bases, the J end lost 4 bases, and 10 bases lay between the germline ends. Germline lookup yields CDR1 SGHNT and CDR2 YENEEA. CDR3 region: CASSLPPADTQYF. The CDR3, as DNA: TGTGCCAGCAGCCTGCCCCCGGCAGATACGCAGTATTTT.

This clone came up once. The junction shows a germline mismatch at one end, possibly a read error. V gene TRBV5-1 combines with J gene TRBJ2-1; 7 bases fit TRBD1. This CDR3 contains 13 residues. CDR1 is SGHRS and CDR2 is YFSETQ in the germline V gene. The CDR3 bases are TGCGCCAGCCGCTTGGACAGGCGGAATGAGCAGTTCTTC. Protein: CASRLDRRNEQFF.

This chain joins TRBV5-1 and TRBJ2-7; possible D gene TRBD2, 6 bases. The CDR3 extends over 13 amino acids. Germline V CDR1 and CDR2: SGHRS, YFSETQ. Trimming took off 0 bases at V and 4 bases at J, with 8 bases between the two ends. CDR3 sequence (DNA): TGCGCCAGCAGCTTGGCCGGGACTTACGAGCAGTACTTC. Protein product: CASSLAGTYEQYF.

This chain uses TRBV4-3 with TRBJ1-2, with D perhaps matching TRBD1 (5 bases). Germline CDR1 and CDR2: LGHNA and YSLEER. CDR3 length equals 15 residues. V was shortened by 1 base and J by 7 bases, with 16 bases between the two germline ends. The CDR3 sequence is CASSQGAGPMGGYTF. DNA of the CDR3: TGCGCCAGCAGCCAAGGGGCAGGGCCCATGGGTGGCTACACCTTC.

This clone showed up just once. The V call is TRBV7-9, the J call TRBJ2-1; TRBD1 is a possible D gene (6 bases). The CDR3 has 18 residues. Germline values: CDR1 SEHNR, CDR2 FQNEAQ (reference sequence). Trimming removed 1 base at V and 6 bases at J, with 22 bases between. The CDR3 loop is CASSLDAAGAPQGNEQFF. CDR3 nucleotides: TGTGCCAGCAGCTTAGATGCGGCAGGGGCCCCCCAGGGCAATGAGCAGTTCTTC.

V gene TRBV6-2 or TRBV6-3 combines with J gene TRBJ1-4; D gene uncertain. This CDR3 spans 12 amino acids. Trimming left V 0 bases short and J 8 bases short, with 4 bases between. The V gene's germline CDR1 is MNHEY and CDR2 SVGEGT. CDR3 DNA: TGTGCCAGCAGTTACTCGAGGGAAAAACTGTTTTTT. Protein product: CASSYSREKLFF.

The gene calls are TRBV5-8 and TRBJ1-4; unclear D gene. V lost 4 bases, J lost 0 bases, and 13 bases lay in between. Germline-derived CDR1 and CDR2 are SGHTS and YDEGEE. This CDR3 region has 16 residues. CDR3: CASSVRRTATNEKLFF. The DNA of the CDR3 is TGTGCCAGCAGCGTTCGGAGGACTGCAACTAATGAAAAACTGTTTTTT.

The chain is built from TRBV6-2 or TRBV6-3 and TRBJ2-7, with 9 positions matching TRBD2. J was trimmed by 4 bases and V by 2 bases; bases with no gene match: 6. CDR3 size: 15 residues. The V gene's germline CDR1 is MNHEY and CDR2 SVGEGT. As DNA, the CDR3 is TGTGCCAGCAGTTACCCGACTAGCGGTGGATACGAGCAGTACTTC. Translated: CASSYPTSGGYEQYF.

V usage is TRBV5-1 and J usage is TRBJ2-5, with 12 bases lining up with TRBD2. V shed 4 bases, J shed 3 bases, and the junction held 7 bases outside the gene matches. The germline V gene encodes CDR1 SGHRS and CDR2 YFSETQ. CDR3 size: 16 residues. The CDR3 protein is CASSAGLAGREETQYF. CDR3 DNA sequence: TGCGCCAGCAGCGCTGGACTAGCGGGGCGTGAAGAGACCCAGTACTTC.

J is TRBJ1-1 and V is TRBV12-3 or TRBV12-4; TRBD1 matches 7 bases. V was pared by 1 base and J by 7 bases, with 3 bases of the junction left unmatched. The CDR3 has 13 residues. DNA of the CDR3: TGTGCCAGCAGTTTAGAAGACAGGGTTGAAGCTTTCTTT. This codes for CASSLEDRVEAFF.

J is TRBJ2-1 and V is TRBV7-8; perhaps TRBD1 as D (6 bases). The length of the CDR3 is 16 residues. CDR1 and CDR2 (germline): SGHVS, FQNEAQ. The V end was cut by 5 bases, the J end by 3 bases, with 17 bases between. The CDR3: CASSPNRAPSYNEQFF. For the CDR3, the DNA is TGTGCCAGCAGCCCGAACAGGGCCCCAAGCTACAATGAGCAGTTCTTC. Full variable domain (remainder filled in from reference TRBV7-8 and TRBJ2-1): GAGVSQSPRYKVAKRGQDVALRCDPISGHVSLFWYQQALGQGPEFLTYFQNEAQLDKSGLPSDRFFAERPEGSVSTLKIQRTQQEDSAVYLCASSPNRAPSYNEQFFGPGTRLTVL.

The chain combines TRBV24-1 with TRBJ2-7; 10 bases are a match to TRBD1. V lost 3 bases to trimming and J lost 6 bases; unmatched junction nucleotides: 4. The length of the CDR3 is 14 residues. Germline CDR1 and CDR2: KGHDR and SFDVKD. In DNA, the CDR3 is TGTGCCACCAGTGATAGGACAGGGGGGGGCGAGCAGTACTTC. Protein: CATSDRTGGGEQYF.

The chain carries TRBV3-1 (or the pseudogene TRBV3-2) and TRBJ1-2; TRBD1 is a possible D gene (6 bases). CDR1 and CDR2 (germline): LGHDT, YNNKEL (reference sequence). CDR3 length: 15 amino acids. The V end lost 5 bases, the J end lost 3 bases, and 16 bases lay between the germline ends. The CDR3 here is CASSEEDSLHYGYTF. DNA of the CDR3: TGTGCCAGCAGCGAGGAGGACAGTCTTCACTATGGCTACACCTTC.

The V and J genes are TRBV10-3 and TRBJ1-2; TRBD1 aligns across 10 bases. The length of the CDR3 is 15 residues. Germline V gene data show CDR1 as ENHRY and CDR2 as SYGVKD. Germline trimming cut 2 bases from V and 2 bases from J; bases unmatched to any gene: 2. The CDR3 reads CAISEGTGANYGYTF. The CDR3 DNA is TGTGCCATCAGTGAGGGGACAGGGGCAAACTATGGCTACACCTTC.

This clone appeared once. In nucleotides, the CDR3 is TGTGCCAGCAGCCAAGATGGGGGACAGGTCCTCCAAGGGCCCCAGCATTTT. Translating gives CASSQDGGQVLQGPQHF. V gene TRBV3-1 (or the pseudogene TRBV3-2) combines with J gene TRBJ1-5; 8 positions match TRBD1. Per germline, CDR1 LGHDT and CDR2 YNNKEL (reference sequence). J lost 9 bases, V lost 0 bases, and 13 bases had no gene match. The CDR3 extends over 17 amino acids.

The V gene is TRBV2, the J gene TRBJ2-3; 10 nucleotides agree with TRBD2. This CDR3 has 16 residues. Germline trimming cut 7 bases from V and 3 bases from J; bases unmatched to any gene: 10. CDR1 and CDR2 (germline): SNHLY, FYNNEI. Here the CDR3 DNA reads TGTGCCAGCAAAGAGCGGGGGGGCCTTCGGACAGATACGCAGTATTTT. This encodes CASKERGGLRTDTQYF.

V and J are TRBV5-5 and TRBJ1-1; D may be TRBD1 (5 bases). There are 14 residues in the CDR3. V was pared by 1 base and J by 3 bases, with 10 bases between. Germline V gene lookup returns CDR1 SGHKS and CDR2 YYEKEE (reference sequence). DNA for the CDR3: TGTGCCAGCAGCTTGTGGAGGGGCGACACTGAAGCTTTCTTT. Its protein is CASSLWRGDTEAFF.

The V gene is TRBV21-1, the J gene TRBJ1-2. TRBV21-1 is labeled a pseudogene. This CDR3 is built from 12 residues. Here the CDR3 DNA reads TGTGCCAGCAGGGCGGGGCAATATGGCTACACCTTC. Its protein product is CASRAGQYGYTF.